These 3 T cell receptor beta chains were all obtained from the same sample, sequenced in a study of T cell changes during pregnancy in multiple sclerosis. Sequenced by immunoSEQ multiplex PCR; TCRdb stores in-frame clones only, minus some. The profile covers tens of thousands of clones, with 89% appearing a single time and 0.45% to 0.6% taken by the ten largest. The specimen comprised CD4+ T cells from peripheral blood mononuclear cells, sampled in the first trimester of pregnancy. These receptors were obtained from a female donor with multiple sclerosis, enrolled in a pregnancy study.

The CDR3 coding sequence is TGTGCCAGCAGCGCCGAGACAGGGGGCTTCTACGAGCAGTACTTC. Its protein product is CASSAETGGFYEQYF. The V and J genes are TRBV7-6 and TRBJ2-7; 10 positions match TRBD1. V trimming: 5 bases; J trimming: 3 bases; junction bases outside the gene matches: 7. Germline values: CDR1 SGHVS, CDR2 FNYEAQ. The CDR3 totals 15 residues.

This sequence joins TRBV6-5 and TRBJ1-2; D possibly corresponds to TRBD1 (6 bases). Germline-derived CDR1 and CDR2 are MNHEY and SVGAGI. V was shortened by 2 bases and J by 8 bases, with 18 bases between the two germline ends. The CDR3 covers 15 residues. CDR3 DNA sequence: TGTGCCAGCAGTTACGGGGGAGCGGGGGCCAGAGGCTACACCTTC. This encodes CASSYGGAGARGYTF.

This chain uses TRBV29-1 with TRBJ2-1; 9 bases are shared with TRBD2. The ends lost 3 bases at V and 4 bases at J; junction bases unmatched: 13. Germline loops: CDR1 SQVTM, CDR2 ANQGSEA. The CDR3 is 17 residues long. CDR3 sequence: CSVERLAGSGGYNEQFF. CDR3 nucleotides: TGCAGCGTTGAGAGGCTAGCGGGGTCCGGGGGATACAATGAGCAGTTCTTC.